This T cell receptor beta chain derives from a study of OX40 agonist ivuxolimab in advanced cancers. At the level of the study: Cohort: about 80% men, mean age about 60, aged about 23 to 80. Study-level points and caveats: Dosing at 0.1 to 3.0 mg/kg was accompanied by clonal expansion of CD4+ and CD8+ blood T cells by week 6. CD8+ T cells were the subset that, on average, had more expanded clones than CD4+.

In regard to this clone: Its target is not known.

The germline V gene encodes CDR1 SEHNR and CDR2 FQNEAQ (reference sequence). V was trimmed by 4 bases and J by 11 bases, leaving 26 bases between them. This CDR3 has 16 amino acids. TCRdb's copy holds only in-frame clones and misses some; the assay was immunoSEQ multiplex PCR. Here the sample spans over 15,000 clones, about four fifths being singletons. V and J are TRBV7-9 and TRBJ2-5, with D hard to call. Sequencing was performed on CD4+ or CD8+ T cells sorted from blood, taken in a trial of the OX40 agonist ivuxolimab. The clonotype comes from an adult with an advanced solid tumor such as melanoma, head and neck, liver or kidney cancer. The DNA for the CDR3 is TGTGCCAGCAGCTCTACGAGCACGCTTGTCGGGTACCAGCAGTACTTC. It encodes CASSSTSTLVGYQQYF.